Listed below are T cell receptor beta chains from one sample, sequenced in a study of blood T cell repertoires in COVID-19. Generated by immunoSEQ multiplex PCR, the TCRdb table keeps only in-frame clones and is missing some. The data show hundreds of thousands of clones, with almost 85% seen just once and around 1.8% held by the top ten. Input material: peripheral blood. Receptor source: a woman aged 80 or over with acute or convalescent COVID-19. CDR3s include the opening cysteine and the closing phenylalanine or tryptophan. Clone size appears in some rows only: once, few, many, or a class for an expanded clone.

V gene,J gene,clone size,CDR3 protein
TRBV5-1,TRBJ2-7,.,CASSLVGGHEQYF
TRBV9,TRBJ2-1,.,CASSVGGRARNEQFF
TRBV7-3,TRBJ1-2,.,CASSLPGNLGYTF
TRBV19,TRBJ2-2,.,CASSGDFNTGELFF
TRBV19,TRBJ2-2,few,CASSYGPNRVTGELFF
TRBV2,TRBJ2-7,.,CASSPGITYEQYF
TRBV28,TRBJ2-1,.,CASSLLSNNEQFF
TRBV7-3,TRBJ1-1,.,CASSSDRGTEAFF
TRBV5-8,TRBJ2-7,.,CASSLGGTGGYEQYF
TRBV30,TRBJ2-2,.,CAWSHLRGGGGTGELFF
TRBV9,TRBJ1-3,.,CASSFLGGYDASGNTIYF
TRBV7-8,TRBJ2-7,.,CASGRTGSGEQYF
TRBV11-1,TRBJ2-7,.,CASSLLSGGPYEQYF
TRBV11-2,TRBJ1-3,few,CASSLVTGTSGNTIYF
TRBV3-1/TRBV3-2,TRBJ2-2,.,CASSPLRGRDTGELFF
TRBV14,TRBJ2-3,once,CASSQDLTSGSGRTDTQYF
TRBV27,TRBJ1-2,.,CASSIDSNYGYTF
TRBV6-5,TRBJ2-7,once,CASAPVRAGGYEQYF
TRBV6-2/TRBV6-3,TRBJ2-1,.,CASSPNSGGGSNEQFF
TRBV3-1/TRBV3-2,TRBJ2-2,.,CASRHPGQGAVGELFF
TRBV11-2,TRBJ1-4,.,CASSLDGQGNEKLFF
TRBV28,TRBJ1-1,.,CASSLTGVKAFF
TRBV5-4,TRBJ2-5,.,CASSSRDLNQETQYF
TRBV15,TRBJ2-5,.,CATSRAPGRGETQYF
TRBV5-4,TRBJ1-4,.,CASSRQGALNEKLFF
TRBV5-4,TRBJ2-2,.,CASSVQQTGELFF
TRBV18,TRBJ2-2,.,CASSPPAGRTGELFF
TRBV29-1,TRBJ1-1,few,CSVELDRGTEAFF